This T cell receptor (beta chain) originates from a study of cytomegalovirus exposure and HLA in healthy donors. Germline CDR1 is LGHNA and CDR2 is YSLEER. V lost 0 bases, J lost 4 bases, and 5 bases stayed unmatched. The CDR3 length is 16 residues. The PCR made use of 60 Vbeta and 13 Jbeta primers. Data came from immunoSEQ multiplex PCR; TCRdb stores just in-frame clones and leaves some out. The sample holds tens of thousands of clones. The TCR originated in a woman between 45 and 60 years old in good health and CMV-seropositive. Sequencing input: PBMCs. The chain uses TRBV4-3 and TRBJ2-3, with TRBD2 identical over 9 bases. The CDR3 is CASSQDRASGADTQYF. CDR3 coding DNA: TGCGCCAGCAGCCAAGATAGGGCTAGCGGGGCAGATACGCAGTATTTT.